This T cell receptor beta chain was obtained from a study of shared clonotypes between healthy human individuals. TCRdb's copy holds only in-frame clones and misses some; the assay was immunoSEQ multiplex PCR. Here the sample spans under 1,100,000 clones, 78% being singletons. Sequencing input: memory CD4+ T cells from PBMCs. This sample's subset: CD45RA-negative fraction. This TCR came from a man between 18 and 29 years old in good health. Some clones in this sample may be carry-over from other donors' samples.

As DNA, the CDR3 is TGTGCTAGTTCGCCCATGCCCTACAATGAGCAGTTCTTC. It translates to CASSPMPYNEQFF. This sequence joins TRBV12-5 and TRBJ2-1; D not certain. Trimming shortened V by 8 bases and J by 2 bases, and 10 bases separated the two germline ends. The CDR3 covers 13 residues. The germline CDR1 and CDR2 sequences are LGHNT and FRNRAP.